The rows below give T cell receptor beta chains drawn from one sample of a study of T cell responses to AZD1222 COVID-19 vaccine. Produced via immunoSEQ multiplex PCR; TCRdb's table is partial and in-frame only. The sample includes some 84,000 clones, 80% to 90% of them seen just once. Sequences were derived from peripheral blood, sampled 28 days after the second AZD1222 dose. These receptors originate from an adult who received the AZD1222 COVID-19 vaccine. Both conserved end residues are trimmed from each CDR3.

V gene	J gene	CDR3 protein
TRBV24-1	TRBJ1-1	ATSDPGQVTAF
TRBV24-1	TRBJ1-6	ATLRAGVNSPLH
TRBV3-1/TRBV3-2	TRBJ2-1	ASSRGLRQRYNEQF
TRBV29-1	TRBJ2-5	SVDGVETQY
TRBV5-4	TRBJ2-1	ASPWGGRNEQF
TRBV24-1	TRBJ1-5	ATSDFKDRYSNQPQH
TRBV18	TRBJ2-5	ASSTLLQETQY
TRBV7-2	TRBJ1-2	ASSDTPYGYT
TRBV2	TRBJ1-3	ASSLKDRGGNTIY
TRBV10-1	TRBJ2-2	ASRDENTGELF
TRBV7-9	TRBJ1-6	ASSLSTGYNSPLH
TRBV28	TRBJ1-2	ASSSAGAPGNGYT
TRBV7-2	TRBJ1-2	ASRPTGVYGYT
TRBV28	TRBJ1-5	ASSLAGQGSQPQH
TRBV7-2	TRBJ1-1	ASSPKTLIVSF
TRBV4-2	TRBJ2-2	ASSPRTSGGTTGELF
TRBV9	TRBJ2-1	ASSALTSTYNEQF
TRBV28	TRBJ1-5	ASSLSGVGSNQPQH